This TCR beta chain was captured by sequencing in a study of cytomegalovirus exposure and HLA in healthy donors (dated by TCRdb to 2015 to 2018). About the full investigation: In an earlier analysis of approximately 640 of the donors, about 260 Gb of sequence data and about 110 million unique TCR beta sequences from 150 million to 200 million T cells were reported. An early release that covered roughly 600 HLA-typed donors contained approximately 290 gigabases of sequencing data and some 87 million unique TCR sequences. Of the 398 genotyped donors, 70% to 90% were placed in the genetic ancestry cluster associated with self-reported Caucasian donors. The study aimed to test whether cataloging public T cell receptors could reveal signatures of past pathogen exposure. The study profiled the T cell repertoires of 500 to 800 subjects by immunosequencing and related them to cytomegalovirus serostatus. Besides the first cohort of about 730 subjects, a separate validation cohort made up of 120 different subjects was used. The study combined high-throughput TCR immunosequencing, statistical association of individual TCRs with disease status, and machine learning to predict cytomegalovirus infection status. In a later analysis, previously published TCR beta repertoires from 550 to 750 donors were re-analyzed and high-resolution HLA genotyping was added so that TCR occurrence patterns could be studied. Rather than drawing on any new phenotypic data, the later analysis identified candidate immune exposures from TCR beta sequences and the way those sequences occurred across donors. In an earlier analysis of 587 of the donors, high-throughput TCR beta sequencing was used to judge whether each TCR beta V gene segment behaved as functional or pseudogenic. Donor age, sex, ethnicity and CMV serostatus were compiled together with the repertoire data. In a later genetic analysis, genome-wide SNP genotypes for 398 of the 666 donors were used, and that subset was treated as a discovery cohort. All discovery cohort repertoires had been generated on a single sequencing platform. HLA typing included class I and class II loci at four-digit resolution. Typing coverage differed by locus: A, B, C, DRB1 and DQB1 were typed in roughly 629-630 donors, DQA1 in roughly 510, DPA1 in 606, and DPB1 in 450 to 490. Roughly five DR-DQ haplotypes were handled as single units for association and clustering because linkage in the cohort was strong. Among roughly 400 genotyped donors of the cohort, an average of around 240,000 unique TCR beta nucleotide sequences were sequenced per donor, 15% to 20% of them non-productive.

The cohort comprised several hundred healthy bone marrow donors. At the time of sampling, all cohort members were nominally healthy, though unrecorded immune exposures were likely present. The donor was CMV seropositive and was included in the group of approximately 300 seropositive cohort members. A peripheral blood sample was collected from each donor, and TCR beta sequencing was performed on peripheral blood mononuclear cells. The Qiagen DNeasy Blood Extraction Kit was used to extract genomic DNA from the blood cell samples. V is pared back by 1 base and J by 2 bases, with 8 bases lying between the germline termini. Including the terminal cysteine and phenylalanine, the CDR3 comprises 14 residues. The retained sequence is limited to the CDR3, 42 bases, with the frame set at the first base. CDR1 LNHNV and CDR2 YYDKDF were looked up in the germline V gene (reference sequence). This clone was observed a few times. No antigen is known for it. Qualities for individual bases were not recorded, and no much larger clone is one base off.

The paper's findings and limits, for the study overall: According to a later analysis, most CMV-associated TCR beta chains appeared to be HLA-restricted, and the HLA associations seemed to be driven largely by CMV exposure. A later genetic analysis associated a missense DCLRE1C variant with V-gene and J-gene trimming of TCR beta chains, and an independent cohort replicated the association. A later analysis reported that several top co-occurrence clusters appeared linked to parvovirus B19, influenza, CMV and Epstein-Barr virus. Because counts were too low, 15 to 20 rarely observed V segments, including chromosome 9 orphons, were excluded from the earlier analysis of some 590 of the donors. A further reported finding was that TCR beta sequences accurately predicted the HLA-A and HLA-B alleles for most subjects in the first cohort. Because some donors lacked HLA typing at each locus, the association tests relied only on the typed subset. Immune exposure information for the cohort was limited to CMV serostatus. Some IMGT-functional V segments, including TRBV6-2 and TRBV6-3, could not be told apart with the 87-base-pair reads, so those segments were excluded. In an earlier analysis of about 550 of the donors, most TCR beta V segments were observed in productive rearrangements about 87% or about 30% of the time, broadly matching IMGT annotations. According to a later genetic analysis, donors in an Asian-associated ancestry cluster had fewer N-insertions in productive TCRs than the roughly 670-donor mean. Most TCR sequences were seen in very few donors, while some public TCRs were found in many individuals. Three of the identified cytomegalovirus-associated TCR beta chains were confirmed in vitro to be specific for cytomegalovirus antigens. Correlated functional status among segregating V segments might be attributable to linkage disequilibrium, but an unknown experimental factor could not be ruled out. Assigning TCR associations to individual alleles was difficult when HLA alleles, especially DR and DQ, strongly co-occurred. A total of 150 to 200 TCR beta chains were listed by the study as associated with cytomegalovirus. The presence/absence analyses assumed that sequencing depth was roughly uniform across donors, and that assumption may not be true. In a later analysis, HLA-associated TCR beta chains showed more clonal expansion and lower generation probabilities than non-associated chains that were equally common. The classifier was reported to diagnose cytomegalovirus status with high specificity and sensitivity in both the original cohort and the validation cohort. The authors suggested that the approach could potentially be extended to other disease states and immunological phenotypes. Specific HLA alleles were associated with 18,000 or so TCR beta sequences at a false discovery rate of 0.05 in a later analysis. The cohort was sequenced for TCR beta chains only, and without alpha or paired-chain data the features that could be detected were limited. A later analysis found that TCR association rates varied across HLA loci, with DRB1 alleles showing the most associated TCRs and HLA-C alleles the fewest. A cluster of highly shared sequence variants was judged likely to represent a technical artifact of the sequencing pipeline.

The library was made by the immunoSEQ multiplex PCR assay. The multiplex PCR relied on a mix of 60 forward primers for TCR Vbeta segments and 13 reverse primers for TCR Jbeta segments. Amplification of the CDR3 region of rearranged TCR beta genes was performed with a multiplex PCR assay on genomic DNA. The Illumina HiSeq System was used to sequence the amplified TCR beta libraries as 87-base-pair reads. As for how the authors treated the data: A later analysis tallied 75 million to 95 million unique TCR beta chains across the approximately 670 repertoires, and approximately 12 million of those chains were shared by two or more donors. Raw reads were error-corrected and collapsed into unique sequences by a nearest-neighbor algorithm in which closely related sequences were merged to remove PCR and sequencing errors. CDR3 sequences were aligned to IMGT reference sequences to assign V, D and J gene segments. For a sequence to be retained, a match of at least six nucleotides was required to both a V gene segment and a J gene segment. A rearrangement counted as productive if the CDR3 had no stop codons and remained in frame with V and J, and every other rearrangement counted as non-productive. Following IMGT convention, CDR3 was defined as the stretch from the second conserved V-encoded cysteine to the conserved J-encoded phenylalanine. The earlier analysis of 587 of the donors excluded sequences that lacked an unambiguous match to a single V gene segment. An earlier analysis of 587 of the donors classified V segments as functional when productive rearrangements were above 56.7% and as segregating when the standard deviation between donors was above 5%. A statistical classification framework was built to diagnose cytomegalovirus status from the catalog of TCR beta chain sequences. A later analysis assigned V and J genes by comparing TCR nucleotide sequences with IMGT/GENE-DB human TR gene sequences. A later analysis assigned CDR3 sequences and most-parsimonious VDJ recombination scenarios with the TCRdist pipeline. In a later analysis, each TCR beta chain was defined by its CDR3 amino acid sequence together with its V-gene family, and reads without a unique V-gene family were excluded. To address suspected cross-contamination and a sequencing artifact, a later analysis removed 592 highly shared, low-generation-probability nucleotide sequences. In a later analysis, a clonal expansion index was calculated for each public chain from normalized within-repertoire ranks of inferred template counts. A later analysis computed generation probabilities with a VDJ recombination model fitted to out-of-frame rearrangements, and checked the results against IGoR. In a later analysis, TCR-TCR, TCR-HLA and TCR-CMV co-occurrence was scored with hypergeometric tests, and a repertoire-size bias correction was applied to TCR pairs. To estimate false discovery rates, a later analysis permuted the HLA or CMV assignments 20 times. In a later analysis, co-occurring TCRs were grouped using DBSCAN, and TCRdist sequence similarity was added for clustering within HLA-allele-positive subsets. For co-occurrence clustering, repertoires with fewer than 30,000 or more than 120,000 public chains were excluded, along with about five repertoires with anomalous nucleotide sharing. TCRdb stores this immuneACCESS table with in-frame sequences only. Part of the clones is absent; in the studies checked, under half of the shortfall reflects unresolved V genes, and no reason is known for the rest. That table gives V, J and clone size, and the DNA gave D and trimming. The sample table contains about 240,000 clones; only one count was recorded for about 86% of them. The leading ten clones occupy 8% of the sample.

The receptor was derived from a woman aged 55-70 years in good health and CMV-seropositive. Sequenced material: PBMCs. Recombination linked TRBV15 to TRBJ1-2, with TRBD1 as a weak D call on 6 bases. The DNA reads as follows: TGTGCCACCAGCAGAGGGACAGAGAACTATGGCTACACCTTC. This encodes CATSRGTENYGYTF.